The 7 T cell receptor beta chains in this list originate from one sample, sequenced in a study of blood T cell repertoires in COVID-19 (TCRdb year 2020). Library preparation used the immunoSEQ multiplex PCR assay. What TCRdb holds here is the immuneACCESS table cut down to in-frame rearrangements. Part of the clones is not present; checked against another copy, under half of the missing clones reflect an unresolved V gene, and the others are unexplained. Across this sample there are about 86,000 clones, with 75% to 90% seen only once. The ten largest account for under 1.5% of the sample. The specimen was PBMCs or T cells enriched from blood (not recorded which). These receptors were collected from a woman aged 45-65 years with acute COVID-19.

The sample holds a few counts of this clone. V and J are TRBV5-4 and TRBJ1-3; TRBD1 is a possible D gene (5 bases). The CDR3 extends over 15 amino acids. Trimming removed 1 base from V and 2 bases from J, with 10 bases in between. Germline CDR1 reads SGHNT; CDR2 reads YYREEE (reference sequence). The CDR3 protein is CASSLYAGPGNTIYF. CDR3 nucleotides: TGTGCCAGCAGCTTGTACGCGGGACCTGGAAACACCATATATTTT.

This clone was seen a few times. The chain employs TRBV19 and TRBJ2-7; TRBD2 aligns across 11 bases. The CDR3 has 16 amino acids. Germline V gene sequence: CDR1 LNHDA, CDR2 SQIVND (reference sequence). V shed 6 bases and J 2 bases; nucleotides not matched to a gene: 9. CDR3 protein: CASSTITSGGPYEQYF. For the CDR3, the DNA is TGTGCCAGTAGCACCATAACTAGCGGGGGCCCCTACGAGCAGTACTTC.

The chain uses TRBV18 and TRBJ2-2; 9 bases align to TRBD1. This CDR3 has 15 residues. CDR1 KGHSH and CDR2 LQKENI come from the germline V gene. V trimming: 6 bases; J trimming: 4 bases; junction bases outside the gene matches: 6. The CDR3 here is CASSSGQGPTGELFF. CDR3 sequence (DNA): TGTGCCAGCTCCTCAGGACAGGGGCCCACCGGGGAGCTGTTTTTT.

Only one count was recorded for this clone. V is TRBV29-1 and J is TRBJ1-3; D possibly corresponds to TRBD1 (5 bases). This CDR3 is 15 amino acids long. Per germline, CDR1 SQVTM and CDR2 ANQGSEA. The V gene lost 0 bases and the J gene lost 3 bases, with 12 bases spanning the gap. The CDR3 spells CSVEDAGWDGNTIYF. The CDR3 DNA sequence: TGCAGCGTTGAAGATGCAGGGTGGGATGGAAACACCATATATTTT.

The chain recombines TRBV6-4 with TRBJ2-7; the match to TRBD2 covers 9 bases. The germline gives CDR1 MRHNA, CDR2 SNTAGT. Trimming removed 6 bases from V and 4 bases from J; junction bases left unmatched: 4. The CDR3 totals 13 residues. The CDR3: CASRPTSGYEQYF. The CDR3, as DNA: TGTGCCAGCAGGCCGACTAGCGGATACGAGCAGTACTTC.

The CDR3 loop is CASSLSTQTGRGYTF. In DNA, the CDR3 is TGTGCCAGCAGTTTATCGACCCAGACAGGGAGAGGCTACACCTTC. This sequence joins TRBV27 and TRBJ1-2; 7 bases match TRBD1. There are 15 residues in the CDR3. Germline V lookup: CDR1 MNHEY, CDR2 SMNVEV (reference sequence). Losses at the gene ends were 0 bases for V and 8 bases for J; bases not matched to a gene: 9.

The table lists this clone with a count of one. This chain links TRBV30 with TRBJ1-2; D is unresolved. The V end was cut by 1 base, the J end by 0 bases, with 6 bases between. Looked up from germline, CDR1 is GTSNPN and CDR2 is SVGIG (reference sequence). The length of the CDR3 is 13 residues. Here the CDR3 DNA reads TGTGCCTGGAGTGGAGCCCCTAACTATGGCTACACCTTC. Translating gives CAWSGAPNYGYTF.